One and the same sample provided the 17 T cell receptor beta chains below, sequenced in a study of human thymus T cells. Resections that were taken during corrective heart surgery supplied the thymus tissue. Some clones are missing from TCRdb's copy, which holds only in-frame ones; the method was immunoSEQ multiplex PCR. This sample has under 150,000 clones; about 95% occur once, and the top ten carry roughly 0.024%. Specimen: thymus tissue. The source of these receptors is a boy less than two years old with a congenital heart defect but otherwise immunologically healthy.

The chain joins TRBV13 to TRBJ2-7; D unresolved. V lost 2 bases, J lost 0 bases, and 11 bases lay in between. This CDR3 spans 15 amino acids. The germline V gene has CDR1 PRHDT and CDR2 FYEKMQ (reference sequence). Here the CDR3 DNA reads TGTGCCAGCAGCTTACGTCTAGGGTTCTCCTACGAGCAGTACTTC. It specifies CASSLRLGFSYEQYF.

V gene TRBV4-1 combines with J gene TRBJ2-5, with D perhaps being TRBD1 or TRBD2 (6 bases each). Germline V gene data show CDR1 as MGHRA and CDR2 as YSYEKL. The CDR3 totals 16 residues. V lost 1 base, J lost 4 bases, and 16 bases lay in between. The CDR3 spells CASSQGGANLIETQYF. The CDR3, as DNA: TGCGCCAGCAGCCAAGGGGGGGCGAATTTAATAGAGACCCAGTACTTC.

The gene calls are TRBV6-1 and TRBJ1-4; D gene ambiguous. The germline V gene has CDR1 MNHNS and CDR2 SASEGT. The CDR3 consists of 15 residues. The V end was cut by 6 bases, the J end by 7 bases, with 18 bases between. The CDR3: CASRNPPPSREKLFF. CDR3 in DNA: TGTGCCAGCAGGAACCCACCCCCCTCCCGTGAAAAACTGTTTTTT.

This chain uses TRBV7-9 with TRBJ2-3, with D possibly matching TRBD2 (5 bases). CDR3 length: 15 amino acids. CDR1 is SEHNR, CDR2 FQNEAQ, per germline (reference sequence). The V end was cut by 4 bases, the J end by 4 bases, with 15 bases between. CDR3 sequence reads: CASSSEAAEADTQYF. DNA of the CDR3: TGTGCCAGCAGCTCGGAGGCCGCGGAGGCAGATACGCAGTATTTT. Variable domain in full (rest from reference TRBV7-9 and TRBJ2-3): DTGVSQNPRHKITKRGQNVTFRCDPISEHNRLYWYRQTLGQGPEFLTYFQNEAQLEKSRLLSDRFSAERPKGSFSTLEIQRTEQGDSAMYLCASSSEAAEADTQYFGPGTRLTVL.

This chain links TRBV25-1 with TRBJ1-2; perhaps TRBD1 as D (6 bases). V was shortened by 4 bases and J by 8 bases, with 11 bases between the two germline ends. CDR3 size: 12 residues. Germline V CDR1 and CDR2: MGHDK, SYGVNS. CDR3 amino acids: CASSVRGLGYTF. The CDR3 region has the DNA TGTGCCAGCAGTGTCAGGGGTCTCGGCTACACCTTC.

The chain joins TRBV5-1 to TRBJ2-3, with no clear D. The CDR3 covers 14 residues. The germline V and J ends were trimmed by 3 bases and 4 bases, with 12 bases remaining between them. CDR1 is SGHRS and CDR2 is YFSETQ in the germline V gene. The DNA for the CDR3 is TGCGCCAGCAGCTACGAGCGTTGGGCAGATACGCAGTATTTT. Translating gives CASSYERWADTQYF. The variable domain in full, completed from reference TRBV5-1 and TRBJ2-3, reads KAGVTQTPRYLIKTRGQQVTLSCSPISGHRSVSWYQQTPGQGLQFLFEYFSETQRNKGNFPGRFSGRQFSNSRSEMNVSTLELGDSALYLCASSYERWADTQYFGPGTRLTVL.

The chain joins TRBV7-9 to TRBJ1-2; a possible D gene is TRBD1 (5 bases). The length of the CDR3 is 15 residues. Per germline, CDR1 SEHNR and CDR2 FQNEAQ (reference sequence). The germline V and J ends were trimmed by 5 bases and 2 bases, with 15 bases remaining between them. The CDR3 protein is CASSPLRVGNYGYTF. The DNA of the CDR3 is TGTGCCAGCAGCCCCCTCAGGGTAGGGAACTATGGCTACACCTTC.

The genes are TRBV7-2 and TRBJ2-2, with 9 positions matching TRBD1. There are 19 residues in the CDR3. Germline values: CDR1 SGHTA, CDR2 FQGNSA. With 5 bases clipped from V and 6 bases from J, the junction kept 19 bases outside the gene matches. The CDR3 region has the DNA TGTGCCAGCAGCCCAAGTCCGGCCCGGACAGGGGAAGAAGCCGGGGAGCTGTTTTTT. Protein sequence: CASSPSPARTGEEAGELFF.

This rearrangement joins TRBV13 to TRBJ2-3; tentatively, D is TRBD2 (5 bases). Trimming pared 3 bases from V and 2 bases from J, leaving 15 bases between. The CDR3 has 16 amino acids. The V gene's germline CDR1 is PRHDT and CDR2 FYEKMQ (reference sequence). The CDR3 DNA is TGTGCCAGCAGCTTTAAAGCGGCTGATATCACAGATACGCAGTATTTT. Its translation: CASSFKAADITDTQYF.

The DNA of the CDR3 is TGTGCCAGCAAAACTGCAACTAATGAAAAACTGTTTTTT. Translating it yields CASKTATNEKLFF. J is TRBJ1-4 and V is TRBV2; D ambiguous. Germline values: CDR1 SNHLY, CDR2 FYNNEI. V gave up 7 bases and J gave up 0 bases, with 6 bases separating them. The CDR3 consists of 13 residues.

The genes are TRBV4-3 and TRBJ1-1; maybe TRBD1 (5 bases). Trimming cost V 4 bases and J 5 bases, with 17 bases left between them. CDR3 length: 15 residues. The V gene's germline CDR1 is LGHNA and CDR2 YSLEER. CDR3 nucleotide sequence: TGCGCCAGCAGCCGAGGACACTCTTGGAGGACTGAAGCTTTCTTT. Protein product: CASSRGHSWRTEAFF.

This clone occurred once. J is TRBJ2-5 and V is TRBV30; perhaps D is TRBD1 or TRBD2 (5 bases each). Trimming removed 8 bases at V and 4 bases at J, with 23 bases between. CDR3 length equals 15 residues. In germline, CDR1 is GTSNPN, CDR2 SVGIG (reference sequence). The CDR3 here is CAQSGAPLLSETQYF. CDR3 in DNA: TGTGCCCAATCCGGGGCCCCCCTCTTGTCAGAGACCCAGTACTTC.

The rearrangement links TRBV21-1 to TRBJ2-1; the D call TRBD2 from the table was never checked on the DNA. TRBV21-1 is flagged as a pseudogene. This CDR3 is built from 20 residues. CDR3 region: CASSKARAGLAGGPCNEQFF. The CDR3 DNA follows: TGTGCCAGCAGCAAAGCGCGAGCCGGACTAGCGGGGGGGCCTTGCAATGAGCAGTTCTTC.

In this sample, this clone turned up once. This chain uses TRBV29-1 with TRBJ1-1, with 9 bases that match TRBD1. The V gene's germline CDR1 is SQVTM and CDR2 ANQGSEA. This CDR3 has 13 residues. V trimming: 6 bases; J trimming: 5 bases; junction bases outside the gene matches: 7. CDR3 in DNA: TGCAGCGTCAACAGGGGGCCAAGGACTGAAGCTTTCTTT. It yields the protein CSVNRGPRTEAFF.

V gene TRBV5-1 combines with J gene TRBJ1-1, with D tentatively TRBD1 (5 bases). The CDR3 is made up of 11 amino acids. In germline, CDR1 is SGHRS, CDR2 YFSETQ. V lost 6 bases, J lost 10 bases, and 13 bases lay in between. The DNA for the CDR3 is TGCGCCAGCACCACCCTTACAGGAGCTTTCTTT. Its translation is CASTTLTGAFF.

This clone was picked up one time. The genes are TRBV7-2 and TRBJ1-2; 7 nucleotides agree with TRBD1. V shed 0 bases, J shed 0 bases, and the junction held 4 bases outside the gene matches. This CDR3 contains 16 residues. The V gene's germline CDR1 is SGHTA and CDR2 FQGNSA. The CDR3 region is CASSLARTGPNYGYTF. The CDR3 nucleotides are TGTGCCAGCAGCTTAGCGCGGACAGGCCCTAACTATGGCTACACCTTC.

This chain connects TRBV27 to TRBJ2-5; TRBD2 agrees at 16 bases. This CDR3 is 20 amino acids long. Germline CDR1 is MNHEY and CDR2 is SMNVEV (reference sequence). After removal of 3 bases from V and 8 bases from J, the junction contained 18 bases not matched to a gene. The CDR3 coding sequence is TGTGCCAGCAGTTTCATCGGGACTAGCGGGGGGGAGATCCTAGTGGAAACCCAGTACTTC. It translates to CASSFIGTSGGEILVETQYF.